This entry concerns a single T cell receptor (beta chain). Antigen unknown. Deletions cut 8 bases from V and 1 base from J, with 11 bases between. CDR1 is LNHNV and CDR2 is YYDKDF in the germline V gene (reference sequence). The CDR3 runs to 14 residues. The data belong to a study of OX40 agonist ivuxolimab in advanced cancers. In the study overall: Dose-escalation subjects each had hepatocellular carcinoma, melanoma, renal cell or head and neck cancer. The mean age was approximately 60 years, ranging from about 20 to 79, with 65% to 85% of participants male.

Assay: immunoSEQ multiplex PCR; the TCRdb copy retains only in-frame clones and omits some. The sample lists 60,000 to 65,000 clones, around 93% occurring once. Study findings and constraints: Determination of antigen specificity was not performed for the expanded peripheral T cells.

This clonotype was sampled from an adult with an advanced solid tumor such as melanoma, head and neck, liver or kidney cancer. The genes are TRBV15 and TRBJ2-2, with D perhaps matching TRBD1 or TRBD2 (5 bases each). Sequenced here: CD4+ or CD8+ T cells sorted from blood, sampled in a trial of the OX40 agonist ivuxolimab. The CDR3 protein is CATGEGMNTGELFF. The CDR3 DNA follows: TGTGCCACCGGAGAGGGGATGAACACCGGGGAGCTGTTTTTT.